The 24 T cell receptor beta chains listed next were all sequenced from one sample in a study of T cell responses to AZD1222 COVID-19 vaccine. Some clones are missing from TCRdb's copy, which holds only in-frame ones; the method was immunoSEQ multiplex PCR. The table has about 82,000 clones, 83% seen once. Sequenced material: peripheral blood, taken 28 days after the second AZD1222 dose. The source of these receptors is an adult who received the AZD1222 COVID-19 vaccine.

The chain links TRBV7-2 to TRBJ2-6; D might be TRBD1 or TRBD2, each matching 5 bases. V dropped 4 bases and J dropped 3 bases, with 16 bases sitting between them. Germline CDR1 SGHTA, CDR2 FQGNSA. The CDR3 contains 17 residues. The DNA of the CDR3 is TGTGCCAGCAGCTATCCCGCGAGGGGTGGTGGGGCCAACGTCCTGACTTTC. It yields the protein CASSYPARGGGANVLTF. The whole variable domain, remainder taken from reference TRBV7-2 and TRBJ2-6, is GAGVSQSPSNKVTEKGKDVELRCDPISGHTALYWYRQSLGQGLEFLIYFQGNSAPDKSGLPSDRFSAERTGGSVSTLTIQRTQQEDSAVYLCASSYPARGGGANVLTFGAGSRLTVL.

The chain links TRBV12-3 or TRBV12-4 to TRBJ2-3, with a weak D call TRBD2 (6 bases). Trimming removed 6 bases from V and 6 bases from J, with 7 bases in between. CDR3 length: 11 amino acids. CDR3 sequence reads: CASRRGDTQYF. CDR3 bases: TGTGCCAGCAGACGGGGGGATACGCAGTATTTT.

The chain has TRBV11-2 and TRBJ2-7, with 9 bases matching TRBD1. Per the germline V gene, CDR1 is SGHAT and CDR2 is FQNNGV. CDR3 length: 15 residues. V shed 5 bases, J shed 2 bases, and the junction held 7 bases outside the gene matches. CDR3 nucleotides: TGTGCCAGCAGCACTCACAGGGGGCGCGCCTACGAGCAGTACTTC. Encoded protein: CASSTHRGRAYEQYF. The full variable domain, rest sourced from reference TRBV11-2 and TRBJ2-7, is EAGVAQSPRYKIIEKRQSVAFWCNPISGHATLYWYQQILGQGPKLLIQFQNNGVVDDSQLPKDRFSAERLKGVDSTLKIQPAKLEDSAVYLCASSTHRGRAYEQYFGPGTRLTVT.

The genes are TRBV19 and TRBJ2-2; 11 positions agree with TRBD2. Germline V CDR1 and CDR2: LNHDA, SQIVND (reference sequence). This CDR3 region has 14 residues. Trimming took 6 bases from V and 4 from J; bases not matched to a gene: 1. The CDR3: CASRGTSGTGELFF. CDR3 bases: TGTGCCAGTAGGGGGACTAGCGGCACCGGGGAGCTGTTTTTT. Full variable domain (rest looked up from reference TRBV19 and TRBJ2-2): DGGITQSPKYLFRKEGQNVTLSCEQNLNHDAMYWYRQDPGQGLRLIYYSQIVNDFQKGDIAEGYSVSREKKESFPLTVTSAQKNPTAFYLCASRGTSGTGELFFGEGSRLTVL.

V is TRBV5-6 and J is TRBJ1-3; D is unclear. This CDR3 has 14 amino acids. V was clipped by 0 bases and J by 0 bases, with 4 bases between them. Germline V gives CDR1 SGHDT, CDR2 YYEEEE. The CDR3 nucleotides are TGTGCCAGCAGCTTGGAAGTCTCTGGAAACACCATATATTTT. It yields the protein CASSLEVSGNTIYF.

This clone appeared a single time. This chain links TRBV28 with TRBJ1-1; 10 positions agree with TRBD1. V was clipped by 5 bases and J by 6 bases; unmatched bases: 9. The germline gives CDR1 MDHEN, CDR2 SYDVKM. This CDR3 region has 15 residues. CDR3 residues: CASSPRTGGRPEAFF. The CDR3 DNA is TGTGCCAGCAGTCCCCGGACAGGGGGGCGGCCTGAAGCTTTCTTT.

This clone has a handful of counts. The chain links TRBV28 to TRBJ1-6, with 9 bases fitting TRBD1. V lost 6 bases, J lost 3 bases, and 9 bases stayed unmatched. This CDR3 region has 17 residues. CDR1 is MDHEN and CDR2 is SYDVKM in the germline V gene. CDR3 coding DNA: TGTGCCAGCAGACCAAACCCGGACAGGGGCTATAATTCACCCCTCCACTTT. Its translation is CASRPNPDRGYNSPLHF.

In its sample, this clone was seen once. The V gene is TRBV28, the J gene TRBJ1-1; maybe TRBD1 (5 bases). With 5 bases removed from V and 8 bases from J, the gap between germline ends came to 9 bases. This CDR3 region has 11 residues. Germline V gene sequence: CDR1 MDHEN, CDR2 SYDVKM. CDR3 in DNA: TGTGCCAGCAGTCGGGGACGGGAAGCTTTCTTT. Protein product: CASSRGREAFF. Together with reference TRBV28 and TRBJ1-1, the CDR3 gives the full variable domain: DVKVTQSSRYLVKRTGEKVFLECVQDMDHENMFWYRQDPGLGLRLIYFSYDVKMKEKGDIPEGYSVSREKKERFSLILESASTNQTSMYLCASSRGREAFFGQGTRLTVV.

The V call is TRBV28, the J call TRBJ2-1; D unclear. The CDR3 is 14 amino acids. Germline CDR1 and CDR2: MDHEN and SYDVKM. V lost 6 bases and J 0 bases, leaving 9 bases between the germline ends. The CDR3 DNA follows: TGTGCCAGCAGCGTAGATAGCTCCTACAATGAGCAGTTCTTC. Translation gives CASSVDSSYNEQFF.

This clone was observed a handful of times. The CDR3 here is CASSLLDSNEKLFF. The CDR3 nucleotides are TGTGCCAGCAGCTTACTGGACAGCAATGAAAAACTGTTTTTT. This sequence joins TRBV7-9 and TRBJ1-4, with D possibly matching TRBD1 (6 bases). V lost 2 bases and J lost 5, with 9 bases in between. Germline lookup yields CDR1 SEHNR and CDR2 FQNEAQ (reference sequence). The CDR3 loop spans 14 amino acids.

The chain carries TRBV2 and TRBJ1-3; 9 bases match TRBD1. This CDR3 spans 16 amino acids. Trimming removed 5 bases from V and 4 bases from J; junction bases left unmatched: 9. CDR1 SNHLY and CDR2 FYNNEI come from the germline V gene. The CDR3 DNA sequence: TGTGCCAGCAGTCAAACAGGGGGCGCAGGGGGAAACACCATATATTTT. Translated, it gives CASSQTGGAGGNTIYF.

The rearrangement joins TRBV6-2 or TRBV6-3 to TRBJ1-5, with D tentatively TRBD1 (5 bases). The germline V gene encodes CDR1 MNHEY and CDR2 SVGEGT. CDR3 length: 15 residues. V lost 6 bases to trimming and J lost 4 bases, with 16 bases between them. The CDR3 is CASSRQVGRNQPQHF. The CDR3 bases are TGTGCCAGCAGCCGTCAGGTGGGGCGTAATCAGCCCCAGCATTTT.

J is TRBJ2-7 and V is TRBV25-1, with unresolved D. This CDR3 spans 11 amino acids. The V end lost 3 bases, the J end lost 7 bases, and 7 bases lay between the germline ends. Germline values: CDR1 MGHDK, CDR2 SYGVNS. The DNA of the CDR3 is TGTGCCAGCAGTGAGGACGGAGAGCAGTACTTC. As protein: CASSEDGEQYF.

CDR3 loop: CASRRLTGTIGELFF. The CDR3 DNA is TGTGCCAGTAGGCGTTTGACAGGGACTATCGGGGAGCTGTTTTTT. V and J are TRBV19 and TRBJ2-2, with D perhaps matching TRBD1 or TRBD2 (7 bases each). Trimming took off 6 bases at V and 7 bases at J, with 18 bases between the two ends. Germline V gene lookup returns CDR1 LNHDA and CDR2 SQIVND (reference sequence). The CDR3 loop spans 15 amino acids.

This chain links TRBV28 with TRBJ1-5; D might be TRBD1 (5 bases). V was shortened by 3 bases and J by 11 bases, with 20 bases between the two germline ends. The CDR3 runs to 15 residues. Germline lookup yields CDR1 MDHEN and CDR2 SYDVKM. For the CDR3, the DNA is TGTGCCAGCAGTTTCCGGGACGGCGTATATGGGGCCCAGCATTTT. This codes for CASSFRDGVYGAQHF.

This chain uses TRBV10-3 with TRBJ1-1; D is uncertain. Germline CDR1 ENHRY, CDR2 SYGVKD. Trimming stripped 5 bases from V and 1 base from J, with 14 bases between. The length of the CDR3 is 15 residues. As DNA, the CDR3 is TGTGCCATCAGTCTAACGGACGGAACGAACACTGAAGCTTTCTTT. Protein product: CAISLTDGTNTEAFF.

This clone was counted only a few times. The V and J genes are TRBV30 and TRBJ1-2, with TRBD1 as a possible D gene (5 bases). Germline CDR1 and CDR2: GTSNPN and SVGIG (reference sequence). The CDR3 spans 13 residues. The ends were cut back, 2 bases at V and 2 bases at J, with 9 bases in the middle. As DNA, the CDR3 is TGTGCCTGGAGTTTCCAGGGAAACTATGGCTACACCTTC. Translated: CAWSFQGNYGYTF.

This clone appeared once. The genes are TRBV10-3 and TRBJ2-2, with no clear D. Germline V gives CDR1 ENHRY, CDR2 SYGVKD. The germline V and J ends were trimmed by 7 bases and 5 bases, with 14 bases remaining between them. The CDR3 runs 14 residues. The CDR3 DNA reads TGTGCCATCAAATTGGGGTTGGGGACCGGGGAGCTGTTTTTT. Translation gives CAIKLGLGTGELFF.

This clone was detected once. J is TRBJ1-1 and V is TRBV6-5, with D hard to call. The V end lost 2 bases, the J end lost 5 bases, and 9 bases lay between the germline ends. The CDR3 runs 13 residues. The germline V gene has CDR1 MNHEY and CDR2 SVGAGI. The DNA of the CDR3 is TGTGCCAGCAGTTACCGGGTTATGACTGAAGCTTTCTTT. Residues: CASSYRVMTEAFF.

This clone showed up just once. The CDR3 protein is CASSSPFLARRDTGELFF. The CDR3 nucleotides are TGTGCCAGCAGCTCCCCGTTTCTAGCTCGAAGGGACACCGGGGAGCTGTTTTTT. This chain connects TRBV11-2 to TRBJ2-2; TRBD2 is a possible D gene (5 bases). V was trimmed by 4 bases and J by 3 bases, leaving 21 bases between them. CDR1 SGHAT and CDR2 FQNNGV come from the germline V gene. CDR3 length: 18 amino acids. The whole variable domain, remainder taken from reference TRBV11-2 and TRBJ2-2, is EAGVAQSPRYKIIEKRQSVAFWCNPISGHATLYWYQQILGQGPKLLIQFQNNGVVDDSQLPKDRFSAERLKGVDSTLKIQPAKLEDSAVYLCASSSPFLARRDTGELFFGEGSRLTVL.

The chain is built from TRBV25-1 and TRBJ1-4; D call uncertain. The CDR3 is made up of 13 amino acids. Trimming shortened V by 4 bases and J by 0 bases, and 3 bases separated the two germline ends. Germline V gene data show CDR1 as MGHDK and CDR2 as SYGVNS. The CDR3 is CASSGATNEKLFF. The CDR3 DNA is TGTGCCAGCAGTGGGGCAACTAATGAAAAACTGTTTTTT.

Only a few counts were recorded for this clone. This chain connects TRBV28 to TRBJ1-5; perhaps TRBD1 as D (6 bases). The ends were cut back, 4 bases at V and 6 bases at J, with 19 bases in the middle. The CDR3 has 16 amino acids. From germline, CDR1 is MDHEN and CDR2 SYDVKM. In DNA form, the CDR3 reads TGTGCCAGCAGTTCCCCAGCGGGGGGGGGCGGTCAGCCCCAGCATTTT. This gives the protein CASSSPAGGGGQPQHF.

The V call is TRBV7-8, the J call TRBJ2-5, with 7 bases lining up with TRBD1. V shed 2 bases, J shed 5 bases, and the junction held 8 bases outside the gene matches. Germline-derived CDR1 and CDR2 are SGHVS and FQNEAQ. The length of the CDR3 is 15 residues. CDR3 amino acids: CASSLYRGTGETQYF. The CDR3 DNA follows: TGTGCCAGCAGCTTATACAGGGGAACCGGGGAGACCCAGTACTTC.

This chain links TRBV30 with TRBJ2-5; D is ambiguous. Trimming pared 1 base from V and 2 bases from J, leaving 8 bases between. CDR3 size: 13 residues. Germline V CDR1 and CDR2: GTSNPN, SVGIG (reference sequence). CDR3 region: CAWSGSRQETQYF. The CDR3, as DNA: TGTGCCTGGAGTGGTAGCAGGCAAGAGACCCAGTACTTC.